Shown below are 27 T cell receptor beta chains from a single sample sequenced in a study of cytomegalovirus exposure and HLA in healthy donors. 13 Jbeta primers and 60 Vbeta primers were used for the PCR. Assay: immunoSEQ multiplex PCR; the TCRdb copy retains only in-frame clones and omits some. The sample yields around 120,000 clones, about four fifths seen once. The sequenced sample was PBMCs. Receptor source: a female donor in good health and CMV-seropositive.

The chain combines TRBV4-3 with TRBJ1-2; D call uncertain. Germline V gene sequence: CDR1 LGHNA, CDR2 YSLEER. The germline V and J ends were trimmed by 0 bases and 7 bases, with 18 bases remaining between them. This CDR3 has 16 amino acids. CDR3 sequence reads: CASSQEPGGPQRGYTF. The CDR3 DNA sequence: TGCGCCAGCAGCCAAGAGCCCGGAGGACCCCAGCGTGGCTACACCTTC.

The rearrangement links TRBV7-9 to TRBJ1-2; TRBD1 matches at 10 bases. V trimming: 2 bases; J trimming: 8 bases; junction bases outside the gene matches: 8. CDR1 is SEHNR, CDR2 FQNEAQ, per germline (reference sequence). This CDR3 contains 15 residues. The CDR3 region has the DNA TGTGCCAGCAGCTTATCCCCCGGGACAGGGGTCGGCTACACCTTC. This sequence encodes CASSLSPGTGVGYTF.

In DNA, the CDR3 is TGTGCCAGCAGTGGATCGACAGGGTATAATTCACCCCTCCACTTT. Encoded protein: CASSGSTGYNSPLHF. The V call is TRBV6-5, the J call TRBJ1-6; 7 nucleotides line up with TRBD1. The trim removed 5 bases at V and 4 bases at J, leaving 5 bases unmatched. In germline, CDR1 is MNHEY, CDR2 SVGAGI. The CDR3 totals 15 residues.

CDR3 bases: TGTGCCATCAGTGAGCAAATAGGCGGGACAGGATACACCGGGGAGCTGTTTTTT. The encoded protein is CAISEQIGGTGYTGELFF. The chain employs TRBV10-3 and TRBJ2-2; 8 nucleotides align to TRBD1. CDR1 is ENHRY, CDR2 SYGVKD, per germline. This CDR3 is built from 18 residues. The trim removed 2 bases at V and 3 bases at J, leaving 11 bases unmatched.

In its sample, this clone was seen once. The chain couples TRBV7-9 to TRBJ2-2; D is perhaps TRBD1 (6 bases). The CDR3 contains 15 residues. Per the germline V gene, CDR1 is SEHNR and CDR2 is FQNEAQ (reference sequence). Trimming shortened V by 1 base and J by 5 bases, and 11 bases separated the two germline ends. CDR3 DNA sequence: TGTGCCAGCAGCTTAGATCAGGGGCGGACCGGGGAGCTGTTTTTT. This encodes CASSLDQGRTGELFF.

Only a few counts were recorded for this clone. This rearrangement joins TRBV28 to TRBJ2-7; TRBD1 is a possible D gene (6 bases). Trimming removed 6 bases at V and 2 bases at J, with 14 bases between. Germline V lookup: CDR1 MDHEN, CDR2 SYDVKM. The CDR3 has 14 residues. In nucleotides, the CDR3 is TGTGCCAGCAGCCTCGGGACATACACCTACGAGCAGTACTTC. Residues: CASSLGTYTYEQYF.

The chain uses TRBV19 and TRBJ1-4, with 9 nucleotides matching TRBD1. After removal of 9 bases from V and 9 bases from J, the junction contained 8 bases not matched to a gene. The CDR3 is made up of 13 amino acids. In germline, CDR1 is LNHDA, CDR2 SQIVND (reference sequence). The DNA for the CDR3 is TGTGCCAGCAAGGGACAGGGAGGAAAAAAACTGTTTTTT. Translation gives CASKGQGGKKLFF.

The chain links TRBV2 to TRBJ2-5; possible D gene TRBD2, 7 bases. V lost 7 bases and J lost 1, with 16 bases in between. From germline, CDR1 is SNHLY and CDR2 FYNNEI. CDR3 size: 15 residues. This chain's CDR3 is CASTLRGGSQETQYF. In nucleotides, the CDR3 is TGTGCCAGCACCCTGAGGGGGGGAAGCCAAGAGACCCAGTACTTC. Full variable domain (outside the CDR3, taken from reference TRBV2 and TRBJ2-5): EPEVTQTPSHQVTQMGQEVILRCVPISNHLYFYWYRQILGQKVEFLVSFYNNEISEKSEIFDDQFSVERPDGSNFTLKIRSTKLEDSAMYFCASTLRGGSQETQYFGPGTRLLVL.

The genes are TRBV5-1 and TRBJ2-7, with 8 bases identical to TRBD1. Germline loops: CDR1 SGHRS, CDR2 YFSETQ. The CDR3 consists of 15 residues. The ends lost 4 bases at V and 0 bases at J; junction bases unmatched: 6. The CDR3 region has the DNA TGCGCCAGCAGCCTGGGACAGGCTCTCTCCTACGAGCAGTACTTC. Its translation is CASSLGQALSYEQYF.

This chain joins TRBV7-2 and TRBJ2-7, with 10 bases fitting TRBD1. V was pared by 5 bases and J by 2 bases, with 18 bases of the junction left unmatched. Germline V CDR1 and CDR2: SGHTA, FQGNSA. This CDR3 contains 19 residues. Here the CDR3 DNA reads TGTGCCAGCAGCAAGCCCGGGACAGGGGTCTTCTCTAAGGCCTACGAGCAGTACTTC. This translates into CASSKPGTGVFSKAYEQYF.

The CDR3 bases are TGTGCCAGCTCACCACTGGCGGCTTCGGGACAACAGGTGCCTCTCTATGGCTACACCTTC. Its protein is CASSPLAASGQQVPLYGYTF. V usage is TRBV18 and J usage is TRBJ1-2, with D perhaps matching TRBD1 (6 bases). This CDR3 comprises 20 residues. Trimming stripped 1 base from V and 4 bases from J, with 28 bases between. Germline V gene sequence: CDR1 KGHSH, CDR2 LQKENI.

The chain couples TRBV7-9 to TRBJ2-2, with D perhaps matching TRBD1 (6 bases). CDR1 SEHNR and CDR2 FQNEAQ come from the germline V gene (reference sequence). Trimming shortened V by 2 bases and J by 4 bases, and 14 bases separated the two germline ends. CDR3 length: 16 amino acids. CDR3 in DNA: TGTGCCAGCAGCTTATCGGGCAGGGGATTCACCGGGGAGCTGTTTTTT. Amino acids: CASSLSGRGFTGELFF. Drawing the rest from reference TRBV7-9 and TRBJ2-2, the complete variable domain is DTGVSQNPRHKITKRGQNVTFRCDPISEHNRLYWYRQTLGQGPEFLTYFQNEAQLEKSRLLSDRFSAERPKGSFSTLEIQRTEQGDSAMYLCASSLSGRGFTGELFFGEGSRLTVL.

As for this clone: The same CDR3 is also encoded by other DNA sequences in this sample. This chain's CDR3 is CASSYDSNYGYTF. CDR3 in DNA: TGTGCCAGCAGTTATGACAGTAACTATGGCTACACCTTC. The rearrangement joins TRBV6-5 to TRBJ1-2; D possibly corresponds to TRBD1 (5 bases). V lost 3 bases to trimming and J lost 1 base, with 6 bases between them. The CDR3 extends over 13 amino acids. Germline values: CDR1 MNHEY, CDR2 SVGAGI.

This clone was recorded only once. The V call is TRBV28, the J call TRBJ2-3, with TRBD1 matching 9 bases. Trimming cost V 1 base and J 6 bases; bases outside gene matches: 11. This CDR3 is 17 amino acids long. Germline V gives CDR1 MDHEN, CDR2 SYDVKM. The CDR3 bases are TGTGCCAGCAGTTTATTCGCGACAGGGGGATCGAAGGATACGCAGTATTTT. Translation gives CASSLFATGGSKDTQYF.

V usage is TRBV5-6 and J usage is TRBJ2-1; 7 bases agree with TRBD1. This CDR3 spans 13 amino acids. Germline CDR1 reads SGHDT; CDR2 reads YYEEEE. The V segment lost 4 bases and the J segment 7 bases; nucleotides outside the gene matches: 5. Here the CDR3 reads CASSLDRVNEQFF. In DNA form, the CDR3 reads TGTGCCAGCAGCCTAGACAGGGTTAATGAGCAGTTCTTC.

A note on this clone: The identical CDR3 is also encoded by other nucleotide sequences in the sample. The CDR3 DNA reads as TGTGCCAGCTCACCGGCCGGACAGGGGAACTATGGCTACACCTTC. Translating gives CASSPAGQGNYGYTF. The chain combines TRBV18 with TRBJ1-2; 9 bases are shared with TRBD1. CDR1 and CDR2 from the germline V gene are KGHSH and LQKENI. The trim removed 3 bases at V and 2 bases at J, leaving 4 bases unmatched. The CDR3 has 15 amino acids.

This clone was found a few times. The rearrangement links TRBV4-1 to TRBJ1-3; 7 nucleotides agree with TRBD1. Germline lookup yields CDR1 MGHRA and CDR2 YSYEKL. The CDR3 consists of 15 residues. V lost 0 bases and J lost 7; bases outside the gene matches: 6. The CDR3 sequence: CASSQDARGLNTIYF. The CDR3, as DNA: TGCGCCAGCAGCCAAGATGCGAGGGGGCTGAACACCATATATTTT.

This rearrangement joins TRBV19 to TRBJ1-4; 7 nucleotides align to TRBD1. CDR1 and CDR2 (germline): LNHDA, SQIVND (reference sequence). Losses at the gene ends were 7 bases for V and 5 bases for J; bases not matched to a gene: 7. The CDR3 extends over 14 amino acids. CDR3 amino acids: CASIGTALNEKLFF. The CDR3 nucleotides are TGTGCCAGTATTGGGACAGCCCTGAATGAAAAACTGTTTTTT.

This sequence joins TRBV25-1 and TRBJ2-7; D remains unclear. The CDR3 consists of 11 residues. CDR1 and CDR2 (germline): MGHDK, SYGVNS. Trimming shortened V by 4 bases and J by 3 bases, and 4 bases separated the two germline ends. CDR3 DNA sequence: TGTGCCAGCAGTGGGAGCTACGAGCAGTACTTC. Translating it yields CASSGSYEQYF.

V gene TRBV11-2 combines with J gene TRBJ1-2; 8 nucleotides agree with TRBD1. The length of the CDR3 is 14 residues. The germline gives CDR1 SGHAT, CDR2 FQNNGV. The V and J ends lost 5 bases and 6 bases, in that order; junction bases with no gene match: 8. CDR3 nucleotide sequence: TGTGCCAGCAGCGACAGCCCAGGGGGCCATGGCTACACCTTC. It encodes CASSDSPGGHGYTF.

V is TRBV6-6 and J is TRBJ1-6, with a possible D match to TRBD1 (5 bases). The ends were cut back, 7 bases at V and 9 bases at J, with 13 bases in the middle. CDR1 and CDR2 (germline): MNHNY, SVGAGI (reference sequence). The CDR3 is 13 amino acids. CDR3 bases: TGTGCCAGCACCCAGACAGTACTTTCACCCCTCCACTTT. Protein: CASTQTVLSPLHF.

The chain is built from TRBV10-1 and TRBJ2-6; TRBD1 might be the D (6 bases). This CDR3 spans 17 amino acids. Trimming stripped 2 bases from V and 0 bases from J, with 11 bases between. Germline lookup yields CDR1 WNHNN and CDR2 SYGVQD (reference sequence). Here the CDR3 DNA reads TGCGCCAGCAGTGAGACAGGGCTTTTCTCTGGGGCCAACGTCCTGACTTTC. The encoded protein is CASSETGLFSGANVLTF.

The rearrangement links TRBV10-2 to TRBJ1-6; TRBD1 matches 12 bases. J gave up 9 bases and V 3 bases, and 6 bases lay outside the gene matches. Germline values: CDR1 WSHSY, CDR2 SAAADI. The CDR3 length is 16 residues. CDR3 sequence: CASSDQGQGAASPLHF. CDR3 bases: TGCGCCAGCAGTGACCAGGGACAGGGGGCCGCTTCACCCCTCCACTTT.

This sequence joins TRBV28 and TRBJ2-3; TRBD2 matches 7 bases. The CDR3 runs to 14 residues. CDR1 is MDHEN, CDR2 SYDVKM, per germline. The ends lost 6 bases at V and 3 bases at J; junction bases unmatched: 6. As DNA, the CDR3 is TGTGCCAGCAGGTTGGCGGGGGTGACAGATACGCAGTATTTT. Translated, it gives CASRLAGVTDTQYF.

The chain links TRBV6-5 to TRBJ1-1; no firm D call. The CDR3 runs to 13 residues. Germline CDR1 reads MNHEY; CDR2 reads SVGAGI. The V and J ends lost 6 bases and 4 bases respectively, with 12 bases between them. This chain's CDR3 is CASRLAGGTEAFF. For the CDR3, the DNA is TGTGCCAGCAGACTCGCGGGAGGCACTGAAGCTTTCTTT.

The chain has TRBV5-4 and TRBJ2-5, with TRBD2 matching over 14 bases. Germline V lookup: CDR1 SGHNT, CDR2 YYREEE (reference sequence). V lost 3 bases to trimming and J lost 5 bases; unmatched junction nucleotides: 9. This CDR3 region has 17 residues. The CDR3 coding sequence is TGTGCCAGCAGCTCCGGGACTAGCGGGGGAAGGGGGGAGACCCAGTACTTC. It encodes CASSSGTSGGRGETQYF.

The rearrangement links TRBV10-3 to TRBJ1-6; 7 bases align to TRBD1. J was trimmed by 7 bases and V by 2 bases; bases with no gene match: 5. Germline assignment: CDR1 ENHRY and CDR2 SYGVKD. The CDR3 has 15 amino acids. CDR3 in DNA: TGTGCCATCAGTGAGAGGGGGCAAGCGAATTCACCCCTCCACTTT. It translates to CAISERGQANSPLHF.